The text below deals with one T cell receptor (beta chain). These data originate in a study of control samples from healthy donors and cancer patients. The CDR3 runs 15 residues. Germline CDR1 SGDLS, CDR2 YYNGEE. V shed 0 bases, J shed 6 bases, and the junction held 8 bases outside the gene matches. Sequencing was performed with immunoSEQ multiplex PCR; in TCRdb, only in-frame clones are kept and a portion is missing. This sample has 60,000 to 75,000 clones, with more than 75% found just once. The specimen was PBMCs. V is TRBV9 and J is TRBJ2-7, with 8 bases that match TRBD1. The sequence derives from a woman between 50 and 59 years old with head and neck cancer. Here the CDR3 DNA reads TGTGCCAGCAGCGTAGGTATGGACAGGGCAGTCGAGCAGTACTTC. Translating it yields CASSVGMDRAVEQYF.